This T cell receptor (beta chain) emerged from a study of CD8 T cells in ankylosing spondylitis. Library preparation for TCR beta used quantitative 5'-RACE with molecular barcodes. Using its own MiXCR run on the 5' RACE reads, TCRdb lists one record per CDR3 protein. The table includes roughly 230,000 distinct CDR3 sequences, roughly 10% detected once. Study outcomes and limitations: Researchers reportedly found disease-linked clones significantly enriched in matched ankylosing spondylitis synovial fluid. Earlier authors reported some of these motif variants in reactive arthritis synovial fluid and blood. Ankylosing spondylitis blood appeared to be characterized by a TCR beta motif of 8 or 9 highly homologous variants.

This clonotype was seen a few times. What it recognizes is unknown. The sample was blood, either unsorted or a sorted T cell fraction (not recorded which). The clonotype originates from a male donor with ankylosing spondylitis or in good health (not recorded which).

CDR3 bases: TGCGCCAGCAGCCAGGGACGGGGGAACAATCAGCCCCAGCATTTT. Encoded protein: CASSQGRGNNQPQHF. The chain uses TRBV5-1 and TRBJ1-5; TRBD1 is a possible D gene (5 bases). Trimming shortened V by 4 bases and J by 3 bases, and 14 bases separated the two germline ends. Per the germline V gene, CDR1 is SGHRS and CDR2 is YFSETQ. The CDR3 totals 15 residues. Based on the CDR3 plus reference TRBV5-1 and TRBJ1-5, the full variable domain is KAGVTQTPRYLIKTRGQQVTLSCSPISGHRSVSWYQQTPGQGLQFLFEYFSETQRNKGNFPGRFSGRQFSNSRSEMNVSTLELGDSALYLCASSQGRGNNQPQHFGDGTRLSIL.